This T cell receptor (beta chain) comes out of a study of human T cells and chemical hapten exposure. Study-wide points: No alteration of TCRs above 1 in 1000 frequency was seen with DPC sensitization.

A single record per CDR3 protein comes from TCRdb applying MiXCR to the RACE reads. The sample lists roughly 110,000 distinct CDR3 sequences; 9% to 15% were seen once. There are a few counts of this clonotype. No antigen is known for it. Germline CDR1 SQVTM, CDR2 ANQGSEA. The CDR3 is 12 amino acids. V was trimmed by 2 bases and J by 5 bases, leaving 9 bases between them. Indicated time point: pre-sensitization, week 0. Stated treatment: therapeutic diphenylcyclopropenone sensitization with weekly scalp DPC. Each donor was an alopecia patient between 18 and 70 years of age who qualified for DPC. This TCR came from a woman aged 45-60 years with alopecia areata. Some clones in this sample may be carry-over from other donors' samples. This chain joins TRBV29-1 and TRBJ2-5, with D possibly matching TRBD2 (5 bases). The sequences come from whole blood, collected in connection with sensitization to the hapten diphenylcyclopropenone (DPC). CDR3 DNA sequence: TGCAGCGTTGAATCGTCGGGGGAGACCCAGTACTTC. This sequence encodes CSVESSGETQYF. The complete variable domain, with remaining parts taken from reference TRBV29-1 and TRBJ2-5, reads SAVISQKPSRDICQRGTSLTIQCQVDSQVTMMFWYRQQPGQSLTLIATANQGSEATYESGFVIDKFPISRPNLTFSTLTVSNMSPEDSSIYLCSVESSGETQYFGPGTRLLVL.